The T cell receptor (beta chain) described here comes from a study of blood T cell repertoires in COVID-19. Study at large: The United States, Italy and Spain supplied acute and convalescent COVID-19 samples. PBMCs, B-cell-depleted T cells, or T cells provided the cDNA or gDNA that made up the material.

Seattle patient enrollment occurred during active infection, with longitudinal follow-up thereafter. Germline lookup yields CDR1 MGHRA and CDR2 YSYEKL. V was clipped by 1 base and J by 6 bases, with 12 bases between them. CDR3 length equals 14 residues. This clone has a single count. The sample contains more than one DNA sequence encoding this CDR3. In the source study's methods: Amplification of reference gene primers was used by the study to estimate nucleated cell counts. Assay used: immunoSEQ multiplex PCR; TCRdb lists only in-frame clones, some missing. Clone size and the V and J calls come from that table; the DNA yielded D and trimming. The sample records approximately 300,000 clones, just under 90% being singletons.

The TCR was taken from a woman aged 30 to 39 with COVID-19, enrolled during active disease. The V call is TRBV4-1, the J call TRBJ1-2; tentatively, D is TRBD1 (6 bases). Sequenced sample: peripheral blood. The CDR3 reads CASSQVGRGDGYTF. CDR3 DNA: TGCGCCAGCAGCCAAGTTGGCAGGGGAGATGGCTACACCTTC.